This note documents a single TCR beta chain sequence. MiXCR was run by TCRdb on the 5' RACE reads, yielding one entry per CDR3 protein. The sample contains 470,000 or so distinct CDR3 sequences, about 23% of which appear only once. This sample stems from a study of T-cell memory formation after mild COVID-19. As for the study in general: Largely donor-specific sequence clusters came from a couple of donors.

Trimming shortened V by 6 bases and J by 7 bases, and 16 bases separated the two germline ends. The CDR3 has 14 residues. V usage is TRBV12-3 or TRBV12-4 and J usage is TRBJ1-5, with TRBD1 as a possible D gene (5 bases). The receptor was derived from an adult woman who had mild COVID-19 (a few samples of this study predate the infection). Cell type and time point are not known. Sequencing input: PBMCs or a T cell subset sorted from them (not recorded which). CDR3 coding DNA: TGTGCCAGCAGCTCGAGAGCCGGGGGGCAGCCCCAGCATTTT. It specifies CASSSRAGGQPQHF.